This entry features one T cell receptor (beta chain) sequence. Antigen unknown. The CDR3 extends over 15 amino acids. CDR1 and CDR2 from the germline V gene are MNHNS and SASEGT. Trimming removed 8 bases at V and 5 bases at J, with 21 bases between. Treatment defined: approximately 10-day PBMC culture with coronavirus spike peptide pools or control peptides (ViraFEST assay). This sample was taken from a study of vaccination and CD4 T cells after COVID-19. Study in general: Cells were stimulated with overlapping spike peptide pools from SARS-CoV-2, HCoV-NL63, HCoV-OC43 and HCoV-229E.

The Oncomine TCR Beta short-read assay sequenced DNA from cultured CD4+ T cells. Genomic DNA was isolated from cultured CD4+ T cells. MiXCR, run by TCRdb on the PCR reads, gives a single entry per CDR3 protein. The data contain roughly 8,500 distinct CDR3 sequences, 60% to 75% of them singletons. Sequencing was carried out using CD4+ T cells from blood, cultured in vitro. The chain recombines TRBV6-1 with TRBJ1-2; D possibly corresponds to TRBD1 (5 bases). The receptor's source is a human donor who had recovered from COVID-19. CDR3 region: CASQTEARGVYGYTF. The CDR3 bases are TGTGCCAGCCAAACCGAAGCCCGGGGGGTTTATGGCTACACCTTC.